The T cell receptor (beta chain) under discussion was sequenced for a study of cytomegalovirus exposure and HLA in healthy donors. This table comes from immunoSEQ multiplex PCR, and its TCRdb copy is limited to in-frame clones, with some not included. The table records some 50,000 clones, roughly 93% of them present only once. There are 16 residues in the CDR3. The V and J ends lost 4 bases and 6 bases, in that order; junction bases with no gene match: 12. The germline CDR1 and CDR2 sequences are KGHSH and LQKENI. The source is a woman aged 18 to 35 in good health and CMV-seronegative. The chain links TRBV18 to TRBJ2-1; TRBD1 matches at 7 bases. Material: PBMCs. The CDR3 DNA follows: TGTGCCAGCTCACTCCTTGACAGGGTGGTAGGCAATGAGCAGTTCTTC. Protein: CASSLLDRVVGNEQFF.